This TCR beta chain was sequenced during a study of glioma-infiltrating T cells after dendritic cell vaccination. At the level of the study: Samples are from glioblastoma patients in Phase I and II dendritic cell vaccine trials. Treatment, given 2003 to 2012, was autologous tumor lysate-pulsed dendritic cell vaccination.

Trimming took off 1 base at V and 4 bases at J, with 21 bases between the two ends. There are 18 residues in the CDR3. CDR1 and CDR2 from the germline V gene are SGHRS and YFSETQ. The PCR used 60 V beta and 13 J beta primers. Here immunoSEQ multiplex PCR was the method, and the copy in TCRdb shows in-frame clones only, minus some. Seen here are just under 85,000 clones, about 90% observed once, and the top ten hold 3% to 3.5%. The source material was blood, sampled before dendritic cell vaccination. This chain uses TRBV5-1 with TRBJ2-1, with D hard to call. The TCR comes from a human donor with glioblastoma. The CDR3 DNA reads TGCGCCAGCAGCTTGAATGCCAGAGGAGTCGGAAAGTACAATGAGCAGTTCTTC. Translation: CASSLNARGVGKYNEQFF.